Shown below are 10 T cell receptor beta chains from a single sample sequenced in a study of molecular identifiers for immune sequencing clone quantification. Each CDR3 protein is one row after TCRdb ran MiXCR on the PCR reads. The sample records fewer than 350,000 distinct CDR3 sequences, about a fifth being singletons. The material sequenced was naive CD8+ T cells from blood, with Jurkat cell RNA spiked in. Subset in this sample: FACS-sorted CD8+CD4-CCR7+CD45RA+ naive T cells. The receptors shown here come from a human donor in good health. Some libraries in this study had Jurkat cell RNA spiked in.

This clonotype has only a few counts. This sequence joins TRBV12-3 or TRBV12-4 and TRBJ2-7; TRBD2 agrees at 8 bases. CDR3 length: 15 amino acids. Trimming removed 5 bases from V and 3 bases from J; junction bases left unmatched: 9. The chain's CDR3 is CASSLRGGAFYEQYF. As DNA, the CDR3 is TGTGCCAGCAGTCTTCGGGGGGGGGCCTTCTACGAGCAGTACTTC.

To note about this clonotype: A much more abundant neighbour one base away suggests this may be a read error. V is TRBV14 and J is TRBJ2-7; possibly TRBD2 for D (5 bases). The CDR3 runs to 15 residues. Germline V gene data show CDR1 as SGHDN and CDR2 as FVKESK. The CDR3 region is CASSLSGSDSYEQCF. The CDR3 coding sequence is TGTGCCAGCAGCCTATCGGGTAGCGACTCCTACGAGCAGTGCTTC.

This clonotype occurred many times. The rearrangement uses TRBV20-1 and TRBJ2-4; perhaps TRBD1 as D (6 bases). This CDR3 contains 14 residues. The germline CDR1 and CDR2 sequences are DFQATT and SNEGSKA (reference sequence). Trimming left V 3 bases short and J 0 bases short, with 9 bases between. The CDR3 DNA follows: TGCAGTGCTAGGACAGGACTAGCCAAAAACATTCAGTACTTC. Amino acid sequence: CSARTGLAKNIQYF.

This clonotype occurred many times. The V and J genes are TRBV20-1 and TRBJ2-5; D is possibly TRBD2 (7 bases). Germline V gene sequence: CDR1 DFQATT, CDR2 SNEGSKA (reference sequence). V shed 5 bases and J shed 7 bases, with 14 bases lying between them. The CDR3 contains 12 residues. The CDR3 DNA sequence: TGCAGTGCTGGGGGGGGGCCGAGGACCCAGTACTTC. Amino acids: CSAGGGPRTQYF.

This clonotype was seen repeatedly, ten times or more. The rearrangement links TRBV28 to TRBJ2-3; a weak D match, TRBD2 (6 bases). The CDR3 covers 13 residues. Trimming took 6 bases from V and 4 from J, leaving 11 bases between them. CDR1 is MDHEN and CDR2 is SYDVKM in the germline V gene. The CDR3 sequence is CASSPWEADTQYF. In nucleotides, the CDR3 is TGTGCCAGCAGCCCCTGGGAGGCAGATACGCAGTATTTT.

This clonotype was seen repeatedly, ten times or more. This chain connects TRBV5-1 to TRBJ2-7; maybe TRBD2 (7 bases). Trimming took off 3 bases at V and 4 bases at J, with 17 bases between the two ends. Germline CDR1 reads SGHRS; CDR2 reads YFSETQ. CDR3 length equals 15 residues. The CDR3 here is CASSSTSGGTYEQYF. The CDR3 DNA reads as TGCGCCAGCAGCTCCACGTCCGGGGGGACATACGAGCAGTACTTC.

This clonotype has ten or more counts. V and J are TRBV4-3 and TRBJ2-7; D uncertain. V was shortened by 1 base and J by 3 bases, with 10 bases between the two germline ends. The CDR3 runs 14 residues. Germline V gene lookup returns CDR1 LGHNA and CDR2 YSLEER. The DNA of the CDR3 is TGCGCCAGCAGCCAAGCTCTTGTGGACTACGAGCAGTACTTC. This gives the protein CASSQALVDYEQYF.

The chain carries TRBV4-2 and TRBJ2-3, with 8 positions matching TRBD2. This CDR3 is 16 amino acids long. The germline V gene has CDR1 LGHNA and CDR2 YNFKEQ. The ends lost 0 bases at V and 3 bases at J; junction bases unmatched: 5. The CDR3 bases are TGTGCCAGCAGCCAAGACCCAGCGGGAGCTACAGATACGCAGTATTTT. This encodes CASSQDPAGATDTQYF.

To note about this clonotype: This may come from a read error, since a much larger clone is one base off. The V call is TRBV5-3, the J call TRBJ1-1; 9 bases fit TRBD1. TRBV5-3 belongs to the ORF category, with a function that is uncertain. The CDR3 extends over 16 amino acids. The CDR3: CASSLAPPRDREYAFF. For the CDR3, the DNA is TGTGCCAGCAGCTTGGCCCCGCCCCGGGACAGGGAGTACGCTTTCTTT.

In this sample, this clonotype turned up many times. The chain links TRBV6-2 or TRBV6-3 to TRBJ2-7; TRBD2 aligns across 12 bases. CDR3 length: 14 amino acids. Germline assignment: CDR1 MNHEY and CDR2 SVGEGT. The V segment lost 4 bases and the J segment 4 bases; nucleotides outside the gene matches: 2. The CDR3 reads CASSFGLAGYEQYF. As DNA, the CDR3 is TGTGCCAGCAGTTTCGGACTAGCGGGATACGAGCAGTACTTC.